This T cell receptor (beta chain) was identified during a study of PD-1 blockade in classical Hodgkin lymphoma. Study-level findings and limits: Similar baseline diversity was found in complete responders and newly diagnosed patients.

On this clone itself: Antigen unknown.

Only in-frame clones appear in the TCRdb table, and some are missing; sequencing was by immunoSEQ multiplex PCR. The sample includes more than 45,000 clones, about 73% of them seen just once. After autologous stem cell transplantation all patients relapsed, and prior brentuximab vedotin exposure differed between cohorts. Trimming removed 3 bases at V and 4 bases at J, with 13 bases between. The V gene's germline CDR1 is MGHRA and CDR2 YSYEKL. This CDR3 has 15 residues. This rearrangement joins TRBV4-1 to TRBJ1-5; no reliable D call. The TCR comes from a human donor with classical Hodgkin lymphoma. Sequenced here: peripheral blood mononuclear cells (PBMCs), sampled at baseline. CDR3 residues: CASSHPDRGNQPQHF. The CDR3, as DNA: TGCGCCAGCAGCCATCCCGACCGAGGGAATCAGCCCCAGCATTTT.